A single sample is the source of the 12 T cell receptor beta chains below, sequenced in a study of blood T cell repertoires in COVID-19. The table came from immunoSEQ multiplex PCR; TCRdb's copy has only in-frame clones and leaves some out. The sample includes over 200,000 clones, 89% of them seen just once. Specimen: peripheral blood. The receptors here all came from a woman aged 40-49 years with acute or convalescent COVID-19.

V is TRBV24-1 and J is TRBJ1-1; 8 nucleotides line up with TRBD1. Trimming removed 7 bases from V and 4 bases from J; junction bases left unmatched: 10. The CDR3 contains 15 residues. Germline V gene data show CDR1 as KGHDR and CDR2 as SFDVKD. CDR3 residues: CATRGSNTGGTEAFF. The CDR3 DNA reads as TGTGCCACCAGAGGATCCAATACAGGGGGCACTGAAGCTTTCTTT.

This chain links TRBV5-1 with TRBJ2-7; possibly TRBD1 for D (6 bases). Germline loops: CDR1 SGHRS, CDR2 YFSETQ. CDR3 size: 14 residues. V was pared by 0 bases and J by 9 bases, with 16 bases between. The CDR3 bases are TGCGCCAGCAGCTTGGACAGGGACAAGGGAATGCAGTACGTC. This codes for CASSLDRDKGMQYV.

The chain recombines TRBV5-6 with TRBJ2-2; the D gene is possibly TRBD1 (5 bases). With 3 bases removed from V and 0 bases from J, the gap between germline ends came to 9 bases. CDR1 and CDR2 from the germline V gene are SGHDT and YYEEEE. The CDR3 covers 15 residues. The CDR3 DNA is TGTGCCAGCAGCTACAGGACAACGAACACCGGGGAGCTGTTTTTT. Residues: CASSYRTTNTGELFF.

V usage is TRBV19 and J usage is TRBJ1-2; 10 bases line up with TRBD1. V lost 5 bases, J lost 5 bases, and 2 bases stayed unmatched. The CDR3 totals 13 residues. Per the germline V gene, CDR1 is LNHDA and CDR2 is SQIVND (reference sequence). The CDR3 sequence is CASSVGQGYGYTF. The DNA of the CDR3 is TGTGCCAGTAGTGTGGGACAGGGGTATGGCTACACCTTC.

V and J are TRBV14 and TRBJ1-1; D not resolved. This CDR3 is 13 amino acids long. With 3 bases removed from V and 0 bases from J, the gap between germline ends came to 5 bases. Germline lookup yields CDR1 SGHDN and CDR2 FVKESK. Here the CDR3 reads CASSQSLNTEAFF. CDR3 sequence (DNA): TGTGCCAGCAGCCAGAGCCTGAACACTGAAGCTTTCTTT.

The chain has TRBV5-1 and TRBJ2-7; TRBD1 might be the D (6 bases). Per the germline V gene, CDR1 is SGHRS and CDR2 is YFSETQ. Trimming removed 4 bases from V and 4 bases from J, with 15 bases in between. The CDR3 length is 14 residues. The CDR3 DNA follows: TGCGCCAGCAGCCCAGAAACGGACAGTTACGAGCAGTACGTC. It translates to CASSPETDSYEQYV.

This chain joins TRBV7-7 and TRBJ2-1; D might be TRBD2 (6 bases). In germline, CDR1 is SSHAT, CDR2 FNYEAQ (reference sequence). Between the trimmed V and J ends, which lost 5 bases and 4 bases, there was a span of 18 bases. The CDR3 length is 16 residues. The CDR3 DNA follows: TGTGCCAGCAGCGCCCTAGCGCGGGGTCGATACAATGAGCAGTTCTTC. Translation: CASSALARGRYNEQFF.

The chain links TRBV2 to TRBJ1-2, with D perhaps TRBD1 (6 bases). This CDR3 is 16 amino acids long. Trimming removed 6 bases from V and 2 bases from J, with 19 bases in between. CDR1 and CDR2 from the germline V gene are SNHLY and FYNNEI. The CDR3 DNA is TGTGCCAGCAGGCTCAGGGGTATGGGAGTCAACTATGGCTACACCTTC. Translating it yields CASRLRGMGVNYGYTF.

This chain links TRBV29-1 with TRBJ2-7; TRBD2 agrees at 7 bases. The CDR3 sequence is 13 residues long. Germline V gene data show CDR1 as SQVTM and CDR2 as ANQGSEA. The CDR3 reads CTRSLGLVGLQYV. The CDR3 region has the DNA TGCACCCGTTCCCTAGGACTAGTAGGCTTGCAGTACGTC.

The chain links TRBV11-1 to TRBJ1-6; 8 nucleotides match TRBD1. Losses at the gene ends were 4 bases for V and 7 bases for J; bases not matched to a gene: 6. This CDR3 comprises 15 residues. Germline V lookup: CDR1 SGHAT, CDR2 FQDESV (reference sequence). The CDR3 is CASSSLRQGNSPLHF. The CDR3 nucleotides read TGTGCCAGCAGCTCCTTGAGACAGGGGAATTCACCCCTCCACTTT.

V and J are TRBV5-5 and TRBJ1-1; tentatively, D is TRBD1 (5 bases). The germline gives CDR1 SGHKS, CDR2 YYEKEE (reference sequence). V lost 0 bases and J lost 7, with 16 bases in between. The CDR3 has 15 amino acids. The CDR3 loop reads CASSLDPGSWGEAFF. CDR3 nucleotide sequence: TGTGCCAGCAGCTTGGATCCAGGGTCCTGGGGTGAAGCTTTCTTT.

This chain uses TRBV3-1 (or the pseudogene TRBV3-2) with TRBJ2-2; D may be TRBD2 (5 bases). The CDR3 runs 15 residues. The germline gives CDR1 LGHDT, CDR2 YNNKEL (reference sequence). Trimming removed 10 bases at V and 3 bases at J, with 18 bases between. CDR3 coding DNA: TGTGCCACGGGGAGAGGGTTTCAAGACACCGGGGAGCTGTTTTTT. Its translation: CATGRGFQDTGELFF.